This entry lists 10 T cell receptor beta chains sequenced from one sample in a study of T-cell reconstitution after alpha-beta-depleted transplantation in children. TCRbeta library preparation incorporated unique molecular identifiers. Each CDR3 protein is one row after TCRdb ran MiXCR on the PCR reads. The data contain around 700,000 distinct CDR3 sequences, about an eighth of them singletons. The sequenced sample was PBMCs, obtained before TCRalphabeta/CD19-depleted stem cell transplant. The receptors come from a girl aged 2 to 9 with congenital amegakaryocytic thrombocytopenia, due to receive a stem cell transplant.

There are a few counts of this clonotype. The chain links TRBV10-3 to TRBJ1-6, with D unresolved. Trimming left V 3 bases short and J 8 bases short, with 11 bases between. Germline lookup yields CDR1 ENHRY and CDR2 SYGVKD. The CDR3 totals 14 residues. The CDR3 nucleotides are TGTGCCATCAGTGATGGGCAGGTTGATTCACCCCTCCACTTT. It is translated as CAISDGQVDSPLHF.

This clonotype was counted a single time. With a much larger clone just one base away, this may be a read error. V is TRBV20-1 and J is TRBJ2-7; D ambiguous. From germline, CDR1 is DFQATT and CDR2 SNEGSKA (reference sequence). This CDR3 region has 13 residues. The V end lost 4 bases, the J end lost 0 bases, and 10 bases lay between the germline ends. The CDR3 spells CSAIIGDSYEQYF. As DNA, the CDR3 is TGCAGTGCTATAATAGGAGACTCCTACGAGCAGTACTTC.

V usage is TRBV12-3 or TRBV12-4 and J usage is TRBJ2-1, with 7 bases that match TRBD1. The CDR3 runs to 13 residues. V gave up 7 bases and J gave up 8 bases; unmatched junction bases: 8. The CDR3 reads CASKRRQGYEQFF. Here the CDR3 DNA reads TGTGCCAGCAAAAGAAGACAGGGATATGAGCAGTTCTTC.

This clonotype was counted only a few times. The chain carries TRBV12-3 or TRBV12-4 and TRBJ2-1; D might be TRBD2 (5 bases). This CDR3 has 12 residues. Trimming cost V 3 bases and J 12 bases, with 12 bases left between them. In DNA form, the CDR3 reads TGTGCCAGCAGTTTTATAGCGTTGCCGCAGTTCTTC. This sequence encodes CASSFIALPQFF.

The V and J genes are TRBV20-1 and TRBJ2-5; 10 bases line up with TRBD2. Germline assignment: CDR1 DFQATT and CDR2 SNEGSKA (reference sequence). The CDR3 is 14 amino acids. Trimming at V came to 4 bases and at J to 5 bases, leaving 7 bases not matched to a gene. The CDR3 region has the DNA TGCAGTGCTACCAGAGCGGGAGGGCCGGAGACCCAGTACTTC. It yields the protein CSATRAGGPETQYF.

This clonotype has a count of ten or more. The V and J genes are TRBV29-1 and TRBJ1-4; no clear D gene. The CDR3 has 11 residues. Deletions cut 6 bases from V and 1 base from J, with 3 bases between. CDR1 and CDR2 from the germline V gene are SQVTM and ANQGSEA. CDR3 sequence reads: CSVLTNEKLFF. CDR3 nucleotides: TGCAGCGTCCTAACTAATGAAAAACTGTTTTTT.

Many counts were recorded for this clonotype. CDR3 DNA sequence: TGTGCCAGCAGCTTGCGGGGTAGCGGACACAATGAGCAGTTCTTC. This codes for CASSLRGSGHNEQFF. The chain combines TRBV7-9 with TRBJ2-1; D is perhaps TRBD2 (6 bases). CDR3 length: 15 amino acids. Per the germline V gene, CDR1 is SEHNR and CDR2 is FQNEAQ (reference sequence). V was cut by 3 bases and J by 5 bases, with 14 bases left in between.

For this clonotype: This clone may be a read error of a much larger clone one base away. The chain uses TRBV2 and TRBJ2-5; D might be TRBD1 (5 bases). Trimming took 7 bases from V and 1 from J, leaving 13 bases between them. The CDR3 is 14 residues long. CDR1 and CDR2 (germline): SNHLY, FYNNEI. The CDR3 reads CASMGLKLQETQYF. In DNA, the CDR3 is TGTGCCAGCATGGGGCTAAAGCTCCAAGAGACCCAGTACTTC.

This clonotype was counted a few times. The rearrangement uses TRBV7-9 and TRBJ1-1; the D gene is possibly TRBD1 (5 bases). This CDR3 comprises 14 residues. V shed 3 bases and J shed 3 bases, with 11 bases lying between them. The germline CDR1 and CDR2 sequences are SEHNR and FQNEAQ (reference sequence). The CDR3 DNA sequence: TGTGCCAGCAGCTTTGGGGCTGCGGACACTGAAGCTTTCTTT. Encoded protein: CASSFGAADTEAFF.

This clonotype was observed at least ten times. Written as DNA, the CDR3 is TGCGCCAGCAGCTTGGACGACGGCTACGAGCAGTACTTC. This gives the protein CASSLDDGYEQYF. This chain uses TRBV5-1 with TRBJ2-7; no reliable D call. This CDR3 is built from 13 residues. Germline V gene sequence: CDR1 SGHRS, CDR2 YFSETQ. V was trimmed by 0 bases and J by 3 bases, leaving 7 bases between them.